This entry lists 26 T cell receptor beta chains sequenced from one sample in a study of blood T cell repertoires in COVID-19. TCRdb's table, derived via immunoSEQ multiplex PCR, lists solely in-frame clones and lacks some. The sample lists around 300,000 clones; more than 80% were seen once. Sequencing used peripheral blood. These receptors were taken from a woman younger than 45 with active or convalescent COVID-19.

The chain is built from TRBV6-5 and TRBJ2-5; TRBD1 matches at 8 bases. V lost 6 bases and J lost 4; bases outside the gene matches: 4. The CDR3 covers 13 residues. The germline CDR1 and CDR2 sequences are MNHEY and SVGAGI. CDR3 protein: CASRPTGVETQYF. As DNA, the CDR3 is TGTGCCAGCAGACCGACAGGGGTAGAGACCCAGTACTTC.

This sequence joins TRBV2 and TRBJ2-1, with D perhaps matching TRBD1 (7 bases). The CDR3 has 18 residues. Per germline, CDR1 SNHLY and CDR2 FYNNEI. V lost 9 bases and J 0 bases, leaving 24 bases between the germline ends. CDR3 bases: TGTGCCAGAGGGATGAGGGACAGAGACGGGAGCTCCTACAATGAGCAGTTCTTC. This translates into CARGMRDRDGSSYNEQFF.

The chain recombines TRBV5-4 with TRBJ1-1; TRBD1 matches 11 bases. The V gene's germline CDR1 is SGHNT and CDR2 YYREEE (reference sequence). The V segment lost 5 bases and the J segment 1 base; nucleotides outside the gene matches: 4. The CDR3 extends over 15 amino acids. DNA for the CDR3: TGTGCCAGCAGACCTGGACAGGGGGCGAACACTGAAGCTTTCTTT. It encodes CASRPGQGANTEAFF.

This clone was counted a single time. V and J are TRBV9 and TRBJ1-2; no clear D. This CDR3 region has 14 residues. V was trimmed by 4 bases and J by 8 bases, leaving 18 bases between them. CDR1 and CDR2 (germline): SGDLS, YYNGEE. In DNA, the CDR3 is TGTGCCAGCAGCTCCGCCGACACTCCAAGAGGCTACACCTTC. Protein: CASSSADTPRGYTF.

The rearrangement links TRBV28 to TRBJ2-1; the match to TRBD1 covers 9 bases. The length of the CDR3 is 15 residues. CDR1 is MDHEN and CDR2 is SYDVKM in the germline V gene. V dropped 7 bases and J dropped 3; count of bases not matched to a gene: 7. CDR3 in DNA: TGTGCCAGCACCGGCGGGGGACAGGGCTACAATGAGCAGTTCTTC. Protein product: CASTGGGQGYNEQFF. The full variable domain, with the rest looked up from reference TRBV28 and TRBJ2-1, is DVKVTQSSRYLVKRTGEKVFLECVQDMDHENMFWYRQDPGLGLRLIYFSYDVKMKEKGDIPEGYSVSREKKERFSLILESASTNQTSMYLCASTGGGQGYNEQFFGPGTRLTVL.

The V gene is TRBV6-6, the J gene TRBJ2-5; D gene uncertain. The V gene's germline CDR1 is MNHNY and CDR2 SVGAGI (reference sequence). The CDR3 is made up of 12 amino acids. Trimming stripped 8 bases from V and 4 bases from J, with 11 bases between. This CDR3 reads CASAYMSETQYF. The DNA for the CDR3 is TGTGCCAGCGCCTATATGTCAGAGACCCAGTACTTC.

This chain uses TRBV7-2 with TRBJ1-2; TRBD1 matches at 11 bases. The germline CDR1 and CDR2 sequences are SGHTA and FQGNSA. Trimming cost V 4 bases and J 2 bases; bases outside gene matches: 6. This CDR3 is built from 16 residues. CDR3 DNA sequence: TGTGCCAGCAGCTCCCTGGGACAGGGGGTAAACTATGGCTACACCTTC. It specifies CASSSLGQGVNYGYTF. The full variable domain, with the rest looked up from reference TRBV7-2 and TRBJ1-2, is GAGVSQSPSNKVTEKGKDVELRCDPISGHTALYWYRQSLGQGLEFLIYFQGNSAPDKSGLPSDRFSAERTGGSVSTLTIQRTQQEDSAVYLCASSSLGQGVNYGYTFGSGTRLTVV.

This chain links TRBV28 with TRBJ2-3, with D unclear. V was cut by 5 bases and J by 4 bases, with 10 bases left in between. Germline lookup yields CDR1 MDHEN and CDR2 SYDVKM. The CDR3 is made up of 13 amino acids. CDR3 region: CASSLLSSDTQYF. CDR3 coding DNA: TGTGCCAGCAGTCTCTTAAGCTCAGATACGCAGTATTTT. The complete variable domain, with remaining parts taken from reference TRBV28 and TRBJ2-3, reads DVKVTQSSRYLVKRTGEKVFLECVQDMDHENMFWYRQDPGLGLRLIYFSYDVKMKEKGDIPEGYSVSREKKERFSLILESASTNQTSMYLCASSLLSSDTQYFGPGTRLTVL.

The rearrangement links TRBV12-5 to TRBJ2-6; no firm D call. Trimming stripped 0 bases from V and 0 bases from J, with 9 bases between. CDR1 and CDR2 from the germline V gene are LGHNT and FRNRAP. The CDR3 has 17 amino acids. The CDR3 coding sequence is TGTGCTAGTGGTTTGGTTGGTCGGAGCTCTGGGGCCAACGTCCTGACTTTC. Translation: CASGLVGRSSGANVLTF.

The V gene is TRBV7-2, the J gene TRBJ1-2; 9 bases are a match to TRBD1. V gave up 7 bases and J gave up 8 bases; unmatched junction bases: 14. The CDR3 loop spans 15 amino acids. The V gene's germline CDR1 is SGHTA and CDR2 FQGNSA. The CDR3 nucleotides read TGTGCCAGCATTCTCCCCATACAGGGGGCTTGGGGCTACACCTTC. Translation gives CASILPIQGAWGYTF.

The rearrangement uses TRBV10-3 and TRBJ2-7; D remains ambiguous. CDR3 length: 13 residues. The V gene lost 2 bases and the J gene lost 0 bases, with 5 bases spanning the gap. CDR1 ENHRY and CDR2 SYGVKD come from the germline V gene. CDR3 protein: CAISEGSSYEQYF. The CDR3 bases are TGTGCCATCAGTGAGGGCAGCTCCTACGAGCAGTACTTC.

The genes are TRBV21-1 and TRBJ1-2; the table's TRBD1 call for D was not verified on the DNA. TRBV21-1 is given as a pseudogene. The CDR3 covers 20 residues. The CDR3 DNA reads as TGTGCCAGCAGCATTCTTAACGCCCAGGGGACACCCCCTCCGGTTGGTGGCTACACCTTC. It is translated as CASSILNAQGTPPPVGGYTF.

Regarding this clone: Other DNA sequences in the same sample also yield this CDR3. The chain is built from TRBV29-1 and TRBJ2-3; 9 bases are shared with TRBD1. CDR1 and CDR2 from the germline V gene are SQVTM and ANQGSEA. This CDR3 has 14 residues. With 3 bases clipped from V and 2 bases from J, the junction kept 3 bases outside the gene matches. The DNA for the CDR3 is TGCAGCGTTGAGGGACAGGGTTTCACAGATACGCAGTATTTT. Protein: CSVEGQGFTDTQYF.

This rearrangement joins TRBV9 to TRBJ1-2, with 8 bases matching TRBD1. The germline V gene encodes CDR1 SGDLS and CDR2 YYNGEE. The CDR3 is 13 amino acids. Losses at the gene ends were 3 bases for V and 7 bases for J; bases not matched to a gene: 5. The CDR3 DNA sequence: TGTGCCAGCAGCGCCCAGGGGGCCGGTGGCTACACCTTC. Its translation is CASSAQGAGGYTF.

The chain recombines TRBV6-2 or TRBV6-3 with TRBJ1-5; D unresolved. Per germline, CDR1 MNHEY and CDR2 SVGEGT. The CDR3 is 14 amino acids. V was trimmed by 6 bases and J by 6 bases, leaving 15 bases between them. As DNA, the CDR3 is TGTGCCAGCAGCCCCCGACCCGAGGGTCAGCCCCAGCATTTT. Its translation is CASSPRPEGQPQHF.

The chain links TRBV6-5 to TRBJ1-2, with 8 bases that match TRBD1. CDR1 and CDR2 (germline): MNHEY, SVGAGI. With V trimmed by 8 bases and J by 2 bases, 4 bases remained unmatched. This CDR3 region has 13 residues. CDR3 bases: TGTGCCAGCCTAGACAGGGGAAACTATGGCTACACCTTC. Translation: CASLDRGNYGYTF.

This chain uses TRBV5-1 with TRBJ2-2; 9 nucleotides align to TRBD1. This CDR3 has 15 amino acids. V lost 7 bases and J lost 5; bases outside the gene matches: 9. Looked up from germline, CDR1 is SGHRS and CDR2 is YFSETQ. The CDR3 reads CASQIQGAGTGELFF. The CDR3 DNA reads TGCGCCAGCCAAATACAGGGGGCAGGTACCGGGGAGCTGTTTTTT.

In DNA, the CDR3 is TGTGCCAGCACCGGGGCGGGGCGTAACACGAACACTGAAGCTTTCTTT. Amino acids: CASTGAGRNTNTEAFF. The V call is TRBV21-1, the J call TRBJ1-1. TRBV21-1 is an annotated pseudogene. The CDR3 consists of 16 residues.

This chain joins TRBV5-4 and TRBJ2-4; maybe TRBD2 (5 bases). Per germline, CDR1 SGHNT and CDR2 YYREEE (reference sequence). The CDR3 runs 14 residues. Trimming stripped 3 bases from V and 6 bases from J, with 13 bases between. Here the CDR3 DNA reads TGTGCCAGCAGCTCGTCCTCTAGCAGAAACATTCAGTACTTC. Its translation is CASSSSSSRNIQYF.

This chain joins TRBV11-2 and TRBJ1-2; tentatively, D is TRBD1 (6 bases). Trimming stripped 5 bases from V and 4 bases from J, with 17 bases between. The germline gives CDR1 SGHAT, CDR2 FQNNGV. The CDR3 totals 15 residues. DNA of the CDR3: TGTGCCAGCAGCCCTAATACAGGGTCAGGCTATGGCTACACCTTC. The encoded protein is CASSPNTGSGYGYTF. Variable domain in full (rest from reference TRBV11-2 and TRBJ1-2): EAGVAQSPRYKIIEKRQSVAFWCNPISGHATLYWYQQILGQGPKLLIQFQNNGVVDDSQLPKDRFSAERLKGVDSTLKIQPAKLEDSAVYLCASSPNTGSGYGYTFGSGTRLTVV.

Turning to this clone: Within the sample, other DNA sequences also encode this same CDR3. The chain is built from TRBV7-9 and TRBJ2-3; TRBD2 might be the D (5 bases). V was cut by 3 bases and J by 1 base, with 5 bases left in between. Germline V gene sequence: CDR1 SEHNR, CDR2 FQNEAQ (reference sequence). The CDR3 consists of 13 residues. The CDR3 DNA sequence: TGTGCCAGCAGCTTCGGGGGCACAGATACGCAGTATTTT. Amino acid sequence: CASSFGGTDTQYF.

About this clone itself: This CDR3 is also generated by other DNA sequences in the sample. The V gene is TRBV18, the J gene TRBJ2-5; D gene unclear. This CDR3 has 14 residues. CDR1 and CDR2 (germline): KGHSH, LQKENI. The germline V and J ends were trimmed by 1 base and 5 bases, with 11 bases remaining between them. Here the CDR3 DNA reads TGTGCCAGCTCACCACGGGCCTCTGGGGAGACCCAGTACTTC. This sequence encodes CASSPRASGETQYF. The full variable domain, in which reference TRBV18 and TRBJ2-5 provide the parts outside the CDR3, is NAGVMQNPRHLVRRRGQEARLRCSPMKGHSHVYWYRQLPEEGLKFMVYLQKENIIDESGMPKERFSAEFPKEGPSILRIQQVVRGDSAAYFCASSPRASGETQYFGPGTRLLVL.

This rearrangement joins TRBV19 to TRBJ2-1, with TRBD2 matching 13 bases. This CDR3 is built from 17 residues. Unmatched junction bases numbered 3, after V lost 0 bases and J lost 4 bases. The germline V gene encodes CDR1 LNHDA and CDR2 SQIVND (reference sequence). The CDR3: CASSIEGLAGYYNEQFF. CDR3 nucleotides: TGTGCCAGTAGTATAGAGGGACTAGCGGGGTATTACAATGAGCAGTTCTTC. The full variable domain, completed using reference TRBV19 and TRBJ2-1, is DGGITQSPKYLFRKEGQNVTLSCEQNLNHDAMYWYRQDPGQGLRLIYYSQIVNDFQKGDIAEGYSVSREKKESFPLTVTSAQKNPTAFYLCASSIEGLAGYYNEQFFGPGTRLTVL.

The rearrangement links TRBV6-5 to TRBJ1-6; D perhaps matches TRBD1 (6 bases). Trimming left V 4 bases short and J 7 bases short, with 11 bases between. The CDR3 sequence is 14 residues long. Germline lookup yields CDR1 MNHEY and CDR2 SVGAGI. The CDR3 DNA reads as TGTGCCAGCAGTTCGTGGGGGCCCAATTCACCCCTCCACTTT. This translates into CASSSWGPNSPLHF.

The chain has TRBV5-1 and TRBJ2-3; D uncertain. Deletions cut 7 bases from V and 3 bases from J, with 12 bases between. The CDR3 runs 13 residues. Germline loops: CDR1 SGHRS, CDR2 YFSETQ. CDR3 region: CASHQALTDTQYF. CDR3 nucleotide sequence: TGCGCCAGCCACCAGGCCCTAACAGATACGCAGTATTTT.

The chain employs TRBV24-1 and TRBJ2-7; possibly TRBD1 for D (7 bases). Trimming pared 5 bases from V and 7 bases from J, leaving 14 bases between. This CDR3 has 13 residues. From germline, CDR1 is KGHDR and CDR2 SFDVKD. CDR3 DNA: TGTGCCACCAGTGGCAGGGGGGTAGGAGAGCAGTACTTC. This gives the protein CATSGRGVGEQYF.